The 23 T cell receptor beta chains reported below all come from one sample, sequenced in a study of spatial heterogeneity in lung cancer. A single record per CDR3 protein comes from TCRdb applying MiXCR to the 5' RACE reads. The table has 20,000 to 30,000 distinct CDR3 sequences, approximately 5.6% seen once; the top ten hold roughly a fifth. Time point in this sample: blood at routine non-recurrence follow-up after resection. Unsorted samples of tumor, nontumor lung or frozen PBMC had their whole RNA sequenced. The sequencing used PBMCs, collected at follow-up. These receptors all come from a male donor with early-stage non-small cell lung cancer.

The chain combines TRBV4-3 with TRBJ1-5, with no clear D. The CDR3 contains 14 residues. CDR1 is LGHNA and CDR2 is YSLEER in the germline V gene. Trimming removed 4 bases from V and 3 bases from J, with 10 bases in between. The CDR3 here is CASSPDSSNQPQHF. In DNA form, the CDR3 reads TGCGCCAGCAGCCCGGACTCGTCCAATCAGCCCCAGCATTTT.

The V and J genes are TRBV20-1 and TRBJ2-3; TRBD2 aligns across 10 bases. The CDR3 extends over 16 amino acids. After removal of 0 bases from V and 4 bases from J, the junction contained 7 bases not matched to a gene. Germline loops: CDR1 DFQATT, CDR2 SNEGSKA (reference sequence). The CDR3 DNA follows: TGCAGTGCTAGAGATCCTAGCGGGAGTTTACCAGATACGCAGTATTTT. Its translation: CSARDPSGSLPDTQYF.

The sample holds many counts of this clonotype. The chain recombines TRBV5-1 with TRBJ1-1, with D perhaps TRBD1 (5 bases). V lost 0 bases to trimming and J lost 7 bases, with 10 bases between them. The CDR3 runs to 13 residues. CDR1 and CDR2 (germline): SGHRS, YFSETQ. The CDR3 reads CASSLDRNGEAFF. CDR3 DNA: TGCGCCAGCAGCTTGGACAGGAACGGTGAAGCTTTCTTT.

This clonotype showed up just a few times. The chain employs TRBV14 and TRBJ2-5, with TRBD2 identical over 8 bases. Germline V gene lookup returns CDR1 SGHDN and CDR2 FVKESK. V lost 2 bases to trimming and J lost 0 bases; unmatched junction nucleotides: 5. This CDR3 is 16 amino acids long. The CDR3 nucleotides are TGTGCCAGCAGCCAACCTAAGACTAGCGACCAAGAGACCCAGTACTTC. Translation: CASSQPKTSDQETQYF.

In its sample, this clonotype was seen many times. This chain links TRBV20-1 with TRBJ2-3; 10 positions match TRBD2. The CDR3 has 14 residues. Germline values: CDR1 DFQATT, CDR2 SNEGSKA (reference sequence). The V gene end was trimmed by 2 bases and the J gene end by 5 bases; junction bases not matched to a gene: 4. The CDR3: CSARLAGGVDTQYF. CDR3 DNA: TGCAGTGCTAGATTAGCGGGGGGAGTAGATACGCAGTATTTT.

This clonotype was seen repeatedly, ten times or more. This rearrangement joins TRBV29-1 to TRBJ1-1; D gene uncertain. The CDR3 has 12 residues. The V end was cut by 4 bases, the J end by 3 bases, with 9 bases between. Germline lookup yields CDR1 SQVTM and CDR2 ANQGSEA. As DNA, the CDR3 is TGCAGCGTTGGGGTGGTGGACACTGAAGCTTTCTTT. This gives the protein CSVGVVDTEAFF. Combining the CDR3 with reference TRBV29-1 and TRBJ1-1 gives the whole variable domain SAVISQKPSRDICQRGTSLTIQCQVDSQVTMMFWYRQQPGQSLTLIATANQGSEATYESGFVIDKFPISRPNLTFSTLTVSNMSPEDSSIYLCSVGVVDTEAFFGQGTRLTVV.

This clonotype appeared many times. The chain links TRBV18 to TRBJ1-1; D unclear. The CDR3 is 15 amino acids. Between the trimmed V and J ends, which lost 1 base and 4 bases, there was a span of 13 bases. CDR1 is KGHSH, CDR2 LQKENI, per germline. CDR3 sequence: CASSPRDGGRTEAFF. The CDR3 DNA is TGTGCCAGCTCACCACGAGATGGAGGTCGCACTGAAGCTTTCTTT.

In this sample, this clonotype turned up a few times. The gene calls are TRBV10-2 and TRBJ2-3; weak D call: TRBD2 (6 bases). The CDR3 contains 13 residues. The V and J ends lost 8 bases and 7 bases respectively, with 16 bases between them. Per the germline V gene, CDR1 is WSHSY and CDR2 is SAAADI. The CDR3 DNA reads TGCGCCAGCTGCTCGACAGCGGGTAATACGCAGTATTTT. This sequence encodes CASCSTAGNTQYF.

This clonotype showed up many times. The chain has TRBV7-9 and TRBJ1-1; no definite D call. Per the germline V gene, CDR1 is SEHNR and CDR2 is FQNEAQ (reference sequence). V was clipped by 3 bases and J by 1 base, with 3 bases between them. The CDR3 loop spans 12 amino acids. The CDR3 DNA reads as TGTGCCAGCAGCTTTCCGAACACTGAAGCTTTCTTT. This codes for CASSFPNTEAFF.

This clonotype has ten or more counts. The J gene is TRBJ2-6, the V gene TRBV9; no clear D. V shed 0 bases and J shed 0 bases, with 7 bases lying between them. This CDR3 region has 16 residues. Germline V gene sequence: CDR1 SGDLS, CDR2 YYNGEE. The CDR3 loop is CASSVVRSSGANVLTF. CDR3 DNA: TGTGCCAGCAGCGTAGTACGGAGCTCTGGGGCCAACGTCCTGACTTTC.

The CDR3 protein is CASSQDQPGLAGEDTQYF. The CDR3 DNA is TGCGCCAGCAGCCAAGATCAACCGGGTCTAGCTGGGGAAGATACGCAGTATTTT. The V and J genes are TRBV4-3 and TRBJ2-3; possible D gene TRBD2, 5 bases. Trimming shortened V by 0 bases and J by 5 bases, and 21 bases separated the two germline ends. Germline V CDR1 and CDR2: LGHNA, YSLEER. This CDR3 spans 18 amino acids.

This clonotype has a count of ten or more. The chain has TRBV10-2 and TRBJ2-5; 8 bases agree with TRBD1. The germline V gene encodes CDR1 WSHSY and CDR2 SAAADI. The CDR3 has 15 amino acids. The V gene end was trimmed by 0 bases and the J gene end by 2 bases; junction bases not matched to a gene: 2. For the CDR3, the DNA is TGCGCCAGCAGTGAGTCTGGGACAGGTCAAGAGACCCAGTACTTC. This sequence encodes CASSESGTGQETQYF.

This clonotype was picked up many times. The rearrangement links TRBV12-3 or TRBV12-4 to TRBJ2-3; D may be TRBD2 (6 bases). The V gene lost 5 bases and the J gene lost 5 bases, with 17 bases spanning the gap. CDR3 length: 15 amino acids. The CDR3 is CASSPLTRSGDTQYF. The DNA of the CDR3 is TGTGCCAGCAGTCCACTGACTAGAAGCGGAGATACGCAGTATTTT.

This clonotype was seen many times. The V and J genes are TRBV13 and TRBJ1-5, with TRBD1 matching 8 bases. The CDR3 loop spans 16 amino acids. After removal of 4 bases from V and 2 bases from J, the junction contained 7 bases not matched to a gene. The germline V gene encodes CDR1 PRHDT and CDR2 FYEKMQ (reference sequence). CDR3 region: CASSYGQGRRNQPQHF. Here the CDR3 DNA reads TGTGCCAGCAGCTACGGACAGGGACGGCGCAATCAGCCCCAGCATTTT.

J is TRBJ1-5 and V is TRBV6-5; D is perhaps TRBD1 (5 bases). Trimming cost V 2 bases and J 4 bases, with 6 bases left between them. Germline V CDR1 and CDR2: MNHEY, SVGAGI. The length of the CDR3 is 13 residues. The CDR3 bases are TGTGCCAGCAGTTACCAGGGTAATCAGCCCCAGCATTTT. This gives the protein CASSYQGNQPQHF.

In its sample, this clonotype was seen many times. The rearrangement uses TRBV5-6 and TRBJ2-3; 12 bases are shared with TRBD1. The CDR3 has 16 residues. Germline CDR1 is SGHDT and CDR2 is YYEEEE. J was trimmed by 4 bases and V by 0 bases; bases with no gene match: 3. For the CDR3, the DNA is TGTGCCAGCAGCTTGGGGGACAGGGGGCAATCAGATACGCAGTATTTT. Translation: CASSLGDRGQSDTQYF.

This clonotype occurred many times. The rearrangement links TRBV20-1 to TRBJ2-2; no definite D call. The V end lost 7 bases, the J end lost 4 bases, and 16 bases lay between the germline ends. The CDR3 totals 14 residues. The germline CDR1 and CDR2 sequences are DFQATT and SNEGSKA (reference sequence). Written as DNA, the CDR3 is TGCAGTGTCTCGAAGGGTCCGCGCACCGGGGAGCTGTTTTTT. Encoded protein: CSVSKGPRTGELFF.

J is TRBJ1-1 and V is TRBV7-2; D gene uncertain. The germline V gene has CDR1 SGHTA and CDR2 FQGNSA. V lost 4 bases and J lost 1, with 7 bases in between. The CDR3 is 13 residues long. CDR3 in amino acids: CASSSRGNTEAFF. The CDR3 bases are TGTGCCAGCAGCTCCCGCGGGAACACTGAAGCTTTCTTT.

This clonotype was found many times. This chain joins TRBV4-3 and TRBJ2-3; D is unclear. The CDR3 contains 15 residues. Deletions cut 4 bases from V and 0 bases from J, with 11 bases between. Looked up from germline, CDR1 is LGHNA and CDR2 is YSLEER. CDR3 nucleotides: TGCGCCAGCAGCCGGGTCGGACCTAGCACAGATACGCAGTATTTT. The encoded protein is CASSRVGPSTDTQYF.

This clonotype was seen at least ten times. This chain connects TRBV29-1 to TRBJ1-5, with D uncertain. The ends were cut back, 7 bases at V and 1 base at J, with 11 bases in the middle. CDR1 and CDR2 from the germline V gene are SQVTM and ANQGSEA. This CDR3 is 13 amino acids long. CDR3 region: CSAQAASNQPQHF. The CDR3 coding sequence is TGCAGCGCCCAGGCAGCAAGCAATCAGCCCCAGCATTTT.

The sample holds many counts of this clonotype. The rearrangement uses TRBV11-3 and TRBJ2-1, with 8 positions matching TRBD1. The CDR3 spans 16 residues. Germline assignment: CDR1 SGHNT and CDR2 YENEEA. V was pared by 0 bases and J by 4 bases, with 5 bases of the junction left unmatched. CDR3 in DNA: TGTGCCAGCAGCTTAGATGGACAGGGAGGTTACAATGAGCAGTTCTTC. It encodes CASSLDGQGGYNEQFF.

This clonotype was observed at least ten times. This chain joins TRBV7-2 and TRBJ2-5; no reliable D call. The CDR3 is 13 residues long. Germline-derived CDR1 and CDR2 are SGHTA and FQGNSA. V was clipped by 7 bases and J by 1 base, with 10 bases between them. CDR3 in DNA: TGTGCCAGCAACACGCCTCCCCAAGAGACCCAGTACTTC. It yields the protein CASNTPPQETQYF.

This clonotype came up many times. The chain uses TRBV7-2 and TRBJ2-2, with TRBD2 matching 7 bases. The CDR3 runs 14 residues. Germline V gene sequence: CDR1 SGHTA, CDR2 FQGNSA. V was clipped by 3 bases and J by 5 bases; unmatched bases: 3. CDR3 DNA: TGTGCCAGCAGCTTCGACGGGAGGACCGGGGAGCTGTTTTTT. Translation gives CASSFDGRTGELFF. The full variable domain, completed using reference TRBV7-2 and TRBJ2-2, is GAGVSQSPSNKVTEKGKDVELRCDPISGHTALYWYRQSLGQGLEFLIYFQGNSAPDKSGLPSDRFSAERTGGSVSTLTIQRTQQEDSAVYLCASSFDGRTGELFFGEGSRLTVL.